The clone carrying this TCR beta chain appeared a single time. Its antigen remains unknown. The V gene end was trimmed by 7 bases and the J gene end by 4 bases; junction bases not matched to a gene: 6. Germline assignment: CDR1 SQVTM and CDR2 ANQGSEA. The CDR3 extends over 12 amino acids. These data come from a study of T cell responses to AZD1222 COVID-19 vaccine. Study outcomes and limitations: Repertoires were collected only later (after the peak T cell response had occurred). It should be noted that donors were predominantly white British and more often female, and clonal diversity was possibly underestimated.

Clones were sequenced by immunoSEQ multiplex PCR, and TCRdb holds only the in-frame ones, with some missing. The repertoire consists of 130,000 to 150,000 clones, with about nine tenths occurring once and the leading ten covering 3.4%. The sequenced sample was peripheral blood, obtained on day 0 of AZD1222 vaccination. This chain connects TRBV29-1 to TRBJ1-2; 7 nucleotides line up with TRBD1. This receptor was identified in an adult in good health. CDR3 nucleotides: TGCAGCGCCTGGGCAGGGGGCTATGGCTACACCTTC. This gives the protein CSAWAGGYGYTF.